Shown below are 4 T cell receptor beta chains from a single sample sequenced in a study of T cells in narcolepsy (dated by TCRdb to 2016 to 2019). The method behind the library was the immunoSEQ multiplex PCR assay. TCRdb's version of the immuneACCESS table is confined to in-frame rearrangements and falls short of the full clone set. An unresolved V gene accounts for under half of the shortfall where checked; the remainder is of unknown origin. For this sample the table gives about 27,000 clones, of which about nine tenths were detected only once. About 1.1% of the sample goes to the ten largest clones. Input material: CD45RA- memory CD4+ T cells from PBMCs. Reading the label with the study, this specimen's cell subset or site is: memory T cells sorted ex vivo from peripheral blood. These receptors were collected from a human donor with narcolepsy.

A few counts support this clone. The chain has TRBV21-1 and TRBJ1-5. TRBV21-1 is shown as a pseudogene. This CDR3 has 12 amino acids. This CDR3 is CASNEHNQPQHF. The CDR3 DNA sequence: TGTGCCAGCAATGAGCACAATCAGCCCCAGCATTTT.

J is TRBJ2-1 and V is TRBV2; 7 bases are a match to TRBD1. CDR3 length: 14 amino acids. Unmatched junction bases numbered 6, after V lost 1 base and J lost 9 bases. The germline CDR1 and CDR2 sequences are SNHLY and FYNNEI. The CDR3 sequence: CASSEGQGVGEQFF. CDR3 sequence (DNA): TGTGCCAGCAGTGAAGGCCAGGGGGTGGGTGAGCAGTTCTTC.

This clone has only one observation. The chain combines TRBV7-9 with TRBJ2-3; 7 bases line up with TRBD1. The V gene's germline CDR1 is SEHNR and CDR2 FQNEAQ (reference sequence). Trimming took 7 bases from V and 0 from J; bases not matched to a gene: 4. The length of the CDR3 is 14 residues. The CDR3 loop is CASTMGQSTDTQYF. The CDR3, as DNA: TGTGCCAGCACCATGGGACAGAGCACAGATACGCAGTATTTT.

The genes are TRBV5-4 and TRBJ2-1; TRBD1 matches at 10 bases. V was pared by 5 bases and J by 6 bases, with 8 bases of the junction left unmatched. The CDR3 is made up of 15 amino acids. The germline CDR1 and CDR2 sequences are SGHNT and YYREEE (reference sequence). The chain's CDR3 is CASRPTGGAGNEQFF. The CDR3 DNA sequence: TGTGCCAGCAGACCGACAGGGGGCGCGGGCAATGAGCAGTTCTTC.